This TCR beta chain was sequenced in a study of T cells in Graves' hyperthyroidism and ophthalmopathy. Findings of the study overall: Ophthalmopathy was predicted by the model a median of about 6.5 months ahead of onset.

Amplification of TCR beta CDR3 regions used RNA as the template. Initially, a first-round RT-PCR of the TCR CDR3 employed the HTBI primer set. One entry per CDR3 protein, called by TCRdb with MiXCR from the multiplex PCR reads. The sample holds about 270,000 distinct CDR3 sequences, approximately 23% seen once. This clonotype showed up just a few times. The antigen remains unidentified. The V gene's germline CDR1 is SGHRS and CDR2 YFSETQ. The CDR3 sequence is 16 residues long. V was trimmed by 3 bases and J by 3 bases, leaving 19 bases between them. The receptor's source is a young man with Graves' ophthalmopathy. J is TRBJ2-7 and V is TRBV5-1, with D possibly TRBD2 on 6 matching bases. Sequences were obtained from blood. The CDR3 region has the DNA TGCGCCAGCAGCTCTATAACGGGAGCCCCCCACTACGAGCAGTACTTC. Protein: CASSSITGAPHYEQYF.